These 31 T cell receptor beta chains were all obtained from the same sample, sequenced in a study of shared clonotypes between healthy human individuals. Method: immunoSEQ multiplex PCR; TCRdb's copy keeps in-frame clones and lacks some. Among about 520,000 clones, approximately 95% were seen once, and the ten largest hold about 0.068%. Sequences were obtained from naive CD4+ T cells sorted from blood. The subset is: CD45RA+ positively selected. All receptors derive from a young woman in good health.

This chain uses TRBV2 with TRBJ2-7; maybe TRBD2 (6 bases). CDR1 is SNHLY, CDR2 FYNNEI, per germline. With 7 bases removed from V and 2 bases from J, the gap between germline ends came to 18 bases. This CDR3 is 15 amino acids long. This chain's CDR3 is CASTPQRAGTYEQYF. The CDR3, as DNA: TGTGCCAGCACCCCCCAACGGGCGGGGACCTACGAGCAGTACTTC.

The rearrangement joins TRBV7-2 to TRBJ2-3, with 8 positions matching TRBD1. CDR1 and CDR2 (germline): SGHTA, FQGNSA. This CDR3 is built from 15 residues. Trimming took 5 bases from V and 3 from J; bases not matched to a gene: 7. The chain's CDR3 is CASSQMTGVTDTQYF. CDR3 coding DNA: TGTGCCAGCAGCCAAATGACAGGGGTTACAGATACGCAGTATTTT.

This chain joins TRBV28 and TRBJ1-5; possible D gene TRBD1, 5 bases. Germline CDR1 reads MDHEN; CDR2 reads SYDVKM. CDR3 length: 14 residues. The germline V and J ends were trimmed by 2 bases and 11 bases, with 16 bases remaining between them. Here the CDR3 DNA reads TGTGCCAGCAGTTTACGCCAGGGCTCGAGGTCCCAGCATTTT. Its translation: CASSLRQGSRSQHF.

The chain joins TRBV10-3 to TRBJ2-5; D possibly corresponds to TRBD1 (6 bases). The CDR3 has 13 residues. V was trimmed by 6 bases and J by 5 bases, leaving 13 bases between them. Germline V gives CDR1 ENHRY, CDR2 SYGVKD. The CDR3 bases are TGTGCCATCAGCGGACAGTGGGGGGAGACCCAGTACTTC. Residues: CAISGQWGETQYF.

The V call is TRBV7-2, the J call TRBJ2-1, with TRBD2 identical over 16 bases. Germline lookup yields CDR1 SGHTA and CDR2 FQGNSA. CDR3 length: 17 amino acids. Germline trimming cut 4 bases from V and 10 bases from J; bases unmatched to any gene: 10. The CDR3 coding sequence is TGTGCCAGCAGCTCACCGGGACTAGCGGGAGGGACGGGAGAGCAGTTCTTC. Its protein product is CASSSPGLAGGTGEQFF.

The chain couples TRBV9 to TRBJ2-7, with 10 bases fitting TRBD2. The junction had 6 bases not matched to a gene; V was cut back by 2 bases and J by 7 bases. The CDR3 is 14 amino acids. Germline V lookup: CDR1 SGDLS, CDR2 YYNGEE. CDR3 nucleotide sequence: TGTGCCAGCAGCGTGGCTAGCGGGAGTCGGGAGCAGTACTTC. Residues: CASSVASGSREQYF.

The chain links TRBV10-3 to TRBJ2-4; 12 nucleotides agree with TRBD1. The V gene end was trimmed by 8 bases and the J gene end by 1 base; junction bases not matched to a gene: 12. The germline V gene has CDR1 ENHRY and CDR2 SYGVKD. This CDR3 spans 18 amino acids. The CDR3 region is CAIARGDRGPAAKNIQYF. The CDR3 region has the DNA TGTGCCATCGCTAGGGGGGACAGGGGGCCTGCGGCCAAAAACATTCAGTACTTC.

The CDR3 spells CASSHTPPRGNYGYTF. DNA for the CDR3: TGTGCCAGCAGCCATACACCCCCGAGAGGAAACTATGGCTACACCTTC. V gene TRBV7-2 combines with J gene TRBJ1-2, with D hard to call. This CDR3 has 16 amino acids. The V and J ends lost 5 bases and 2 bases respectively, with 18 bases between them. The germline V gene encodes CDR1 SGHTA and CDR2 FQGNSA.

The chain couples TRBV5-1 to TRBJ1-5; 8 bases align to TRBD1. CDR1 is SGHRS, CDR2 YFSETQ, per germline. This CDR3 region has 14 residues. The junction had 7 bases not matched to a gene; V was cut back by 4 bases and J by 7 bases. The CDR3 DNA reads TGCGCCAGCAGCGCACAGGGGGGAGGACAGCCCCAGCATTTT. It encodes CASSAQGGGQPQHF.

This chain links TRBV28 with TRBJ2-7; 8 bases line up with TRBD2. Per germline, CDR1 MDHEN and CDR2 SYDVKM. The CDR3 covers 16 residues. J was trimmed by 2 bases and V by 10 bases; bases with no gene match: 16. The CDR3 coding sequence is TGTGCCATCACCCTTCGAGCCGGGACTAGGGCCTACGAGCAGTACTTC. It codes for CAITLRAGTRAYEQYF.

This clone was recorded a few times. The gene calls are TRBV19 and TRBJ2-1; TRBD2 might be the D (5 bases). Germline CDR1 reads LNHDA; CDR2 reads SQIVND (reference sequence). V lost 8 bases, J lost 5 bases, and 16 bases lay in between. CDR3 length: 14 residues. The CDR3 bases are TGTGCCAGTGCCCTAGCAGCCATCCACAATGAGCAGTTCTTC. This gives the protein CASALAAIHNEQFF.

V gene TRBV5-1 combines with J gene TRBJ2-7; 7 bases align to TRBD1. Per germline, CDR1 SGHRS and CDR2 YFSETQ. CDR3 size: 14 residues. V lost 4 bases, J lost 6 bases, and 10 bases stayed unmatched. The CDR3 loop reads CASSGWTGSGEQYF. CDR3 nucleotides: TGCGCCAGCAGCGGATGGACAGGTAGTGGCGAGCAGTACTTC.

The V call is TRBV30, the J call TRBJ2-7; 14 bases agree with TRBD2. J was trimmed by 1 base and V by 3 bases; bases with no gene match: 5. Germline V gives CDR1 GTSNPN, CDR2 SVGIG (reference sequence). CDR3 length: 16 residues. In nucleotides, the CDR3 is TGTGCCTGGAGCGGAGGGACTAGCGGGAGATCCTACGAGCAGTACTTC. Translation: CAWSGGTSGRSYEQYF. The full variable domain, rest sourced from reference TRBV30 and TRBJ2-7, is SQTIHQWPATLVQPVGSPLSLECTVEGTSNPNLYWYRQAAGRGLQLLFYSVGIGQISSEVPQNLSASRPQDRQFILSSKKLLLSDSGFYLCAWSGGTSGRSYEQYFGPGTRLTVT.

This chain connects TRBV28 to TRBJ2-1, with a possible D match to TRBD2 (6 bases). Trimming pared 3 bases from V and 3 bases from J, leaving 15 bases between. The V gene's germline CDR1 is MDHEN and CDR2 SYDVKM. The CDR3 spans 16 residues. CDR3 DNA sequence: TGTGCCAGCAGTTTGCGGCCGGGAGCGGTCTACAATGAGCAGTTCTTC. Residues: CASSLRPGAVYNEQFF.

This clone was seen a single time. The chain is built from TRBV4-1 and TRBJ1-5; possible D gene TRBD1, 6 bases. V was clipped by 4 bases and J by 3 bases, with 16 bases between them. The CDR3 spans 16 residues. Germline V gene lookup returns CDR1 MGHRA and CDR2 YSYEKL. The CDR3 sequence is CASSLRTDANNQPQHF. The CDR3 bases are TGCGCCAGCAGCCTGAGGACAGACGCGAACAATCAGCCCCAGCATTTT.

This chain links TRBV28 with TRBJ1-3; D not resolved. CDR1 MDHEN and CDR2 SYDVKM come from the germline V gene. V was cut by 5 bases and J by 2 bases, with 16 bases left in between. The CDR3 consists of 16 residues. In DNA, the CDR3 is TGTGCCAGCAGTGCCCCTCGGCCAAAGGCTGGAAACACCATATATTTT. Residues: CASSAPRPKAGNTIYF. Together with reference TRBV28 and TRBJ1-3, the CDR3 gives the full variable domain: DVKVTQSSRYLVKRTGEKVFLECVQDMDHENMFWYRQDPGLGLRLIYFSYDVKMKEKGDIPEGYSVSREKKERFSLILESASTNQTSMYLCASSAPRPKAGNTIYFGEGSWLTVV.

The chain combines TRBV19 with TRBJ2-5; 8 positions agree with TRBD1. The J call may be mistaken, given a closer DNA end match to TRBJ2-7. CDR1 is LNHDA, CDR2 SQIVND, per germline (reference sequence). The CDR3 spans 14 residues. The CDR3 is CASTLGQGAYEQYF. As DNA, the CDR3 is TGTGCCAGTACTTTAGGACAGGGAGCATACGAGCAGTACTTC.

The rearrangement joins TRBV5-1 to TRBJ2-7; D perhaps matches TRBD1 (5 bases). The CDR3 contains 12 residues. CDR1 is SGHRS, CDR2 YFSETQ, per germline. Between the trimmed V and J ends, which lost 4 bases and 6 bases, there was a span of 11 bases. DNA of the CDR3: TGCGCCAGCAGCCAACAGGAATCCGAGCAGTACTTC. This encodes CASSQQESEQYF.

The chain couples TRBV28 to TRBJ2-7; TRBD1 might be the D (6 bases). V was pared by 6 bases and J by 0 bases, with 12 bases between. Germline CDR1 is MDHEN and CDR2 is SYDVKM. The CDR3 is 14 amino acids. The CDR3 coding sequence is TGTGCCAGCAGGGACAGACTACTCTCCTACGAGCAGTACTTC. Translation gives CASRDRLLSYEQYF.

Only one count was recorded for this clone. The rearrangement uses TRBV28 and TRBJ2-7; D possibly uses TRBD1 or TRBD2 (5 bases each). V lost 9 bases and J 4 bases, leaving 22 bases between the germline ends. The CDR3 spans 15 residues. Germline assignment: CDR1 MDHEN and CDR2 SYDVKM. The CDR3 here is CASTEAIGEIYEQYF. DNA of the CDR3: TGTGCCAGTACCGAAGCTATAGGGGAGATATACGAGCAGTACTTC.

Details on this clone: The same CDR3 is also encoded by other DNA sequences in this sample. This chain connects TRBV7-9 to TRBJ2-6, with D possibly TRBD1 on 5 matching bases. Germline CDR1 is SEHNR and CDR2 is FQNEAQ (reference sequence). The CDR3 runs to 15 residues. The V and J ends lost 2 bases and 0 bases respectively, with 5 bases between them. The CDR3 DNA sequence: TGTGCCAGCAGCTTAAGGGGCTCTGGGGCCAACGTCCTGACTTTC. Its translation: CASSLRGSGANVLTF.

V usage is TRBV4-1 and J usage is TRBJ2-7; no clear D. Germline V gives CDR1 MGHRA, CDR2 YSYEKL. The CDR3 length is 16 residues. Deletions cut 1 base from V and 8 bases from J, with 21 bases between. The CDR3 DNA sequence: TGCGCCAGCAGCCAAGTAAGCGTTCCTACCGAGTTTAAGCAGTACTTC. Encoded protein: CASSQVSVPTEFKQYF.

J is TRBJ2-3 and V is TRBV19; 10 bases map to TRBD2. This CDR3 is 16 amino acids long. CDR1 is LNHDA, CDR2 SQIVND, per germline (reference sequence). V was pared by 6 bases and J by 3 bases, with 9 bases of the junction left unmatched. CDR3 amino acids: CASRNPSGSNTDTQYF. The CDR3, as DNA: TGTGCCAGTAGGAATCCTAGCGGGAGTAATACAGATACGCAGTATTTT.

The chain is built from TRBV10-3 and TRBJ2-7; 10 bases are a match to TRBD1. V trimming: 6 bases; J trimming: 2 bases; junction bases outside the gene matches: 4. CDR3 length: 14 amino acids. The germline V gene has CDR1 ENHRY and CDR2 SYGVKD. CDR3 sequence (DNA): TGTGCCATCAGCCGGGACAGGGGACCCTACGAGCAGTACTTC. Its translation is CAISRDRGPYEQYF.

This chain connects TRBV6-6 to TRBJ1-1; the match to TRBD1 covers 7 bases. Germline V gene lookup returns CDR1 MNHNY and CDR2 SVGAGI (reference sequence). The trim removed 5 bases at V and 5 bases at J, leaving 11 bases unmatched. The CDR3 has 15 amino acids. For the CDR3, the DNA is TGTGCCAGCAGTAAAACACAGGGGCAGTGGACTGAAGCTTTCTTT. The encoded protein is CASSKTQGQWTEAFF.

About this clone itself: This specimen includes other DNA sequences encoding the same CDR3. The CDR3 sequence: CASSRTGGNQPQHF. In nucleotides, the CDR3 is TGTGCCAGCAGTCGGACAGGGGGCAATCAGCCCCAGCATTTT. The rearrangement links TRBV6-5 to TRBJ1-5, with 9 bases lining up with TRBD1. V was pared by 5 bases and J by 2 bases, with 1 base of the junction left unmatched. The CDR3 has 14 amino acids. Looked up from germline, CDR1 is MNHEY and CDR2 is SVGAGI.

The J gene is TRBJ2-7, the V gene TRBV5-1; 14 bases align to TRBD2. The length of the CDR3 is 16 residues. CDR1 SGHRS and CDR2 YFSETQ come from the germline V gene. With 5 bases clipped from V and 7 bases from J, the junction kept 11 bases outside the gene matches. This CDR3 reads CASRSTSGRVLGEQYF. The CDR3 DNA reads TGCGCCAGCAGGTCGACTAGCGGGAGGGTCCTAGGGGAGCAGTACTTC.

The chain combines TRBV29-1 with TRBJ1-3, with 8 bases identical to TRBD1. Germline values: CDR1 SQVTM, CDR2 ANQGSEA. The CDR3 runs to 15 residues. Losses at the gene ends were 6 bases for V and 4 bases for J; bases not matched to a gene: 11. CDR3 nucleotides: TGCAGCGTCTCTTACCAGGGGGCTATAGGAAACACCATATATTTT. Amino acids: CSVSYQGAIGNTIYF.

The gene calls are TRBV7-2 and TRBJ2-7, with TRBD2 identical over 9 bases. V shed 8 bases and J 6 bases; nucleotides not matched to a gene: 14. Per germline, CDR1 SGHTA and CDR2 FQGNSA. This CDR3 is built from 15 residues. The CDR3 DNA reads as TGTGCCAGCGTCCTTGGGGTTCTAGCGGGAACCGAGCAGTACTTC. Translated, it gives CASVLGVLAGTEQYF.

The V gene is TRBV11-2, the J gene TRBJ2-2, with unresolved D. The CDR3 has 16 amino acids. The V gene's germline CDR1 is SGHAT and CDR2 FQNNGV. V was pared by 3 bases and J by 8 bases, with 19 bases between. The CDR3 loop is CASSFDGATERGELFF. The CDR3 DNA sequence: TGTGCCAGCAGCTTTGACGGAGCCACCGAAAGGGGGGAGCTGTTTTTT.

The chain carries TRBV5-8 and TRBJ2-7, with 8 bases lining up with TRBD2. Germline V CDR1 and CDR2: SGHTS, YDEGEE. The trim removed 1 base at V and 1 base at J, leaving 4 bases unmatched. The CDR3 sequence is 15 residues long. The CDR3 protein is CASSLRAGGSYEQYF. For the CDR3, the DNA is TGTGCCAGCAGCTTGAGGGCGGGAGGATCCTACGAGCAGTACTTC.